The 15 T cell receptor beta chains listed next were all sequenced from one sample in a study of cytomegalovirus exposure and HLA in healthy donors. The PCR was carried out with 60 Vbeta primers and 13 Jbeta primers. Method: immunoSEQ multiplex PCR; TCRdb's copy keeps in-frame clones and lacks some. The table shows under 110,000 clones, with about four fifths occurring only once. Source material: PBMCs. Every receptor here comes from a man aged 50-59 years in good health and CMV-seronegative.

J is TRBJ1-2 and V is TRBV6-1; 8 bases align to TRBD1. Losses at the gene ends were 7 bases for V and 3 bases for J; bases not matched to a gene: 7. Germline-derived CDR1 and CDR2 are MNHNS and SASEGT. This CDR3 region has 14 residues. The CDR3 coding sequence is TGTGCCAGCACCTTGGACAGGGCGGACTATGGCTACACCTTC. Its protein is CASTLDRADYGYTF.

The chain couples TRBV2 to TRBJ1-2; TRBD1 matches 10 bases. The CDR3 consists of 15 residues. The junction had 2 bases not matched to a gene; V was cut back by 3 bases and J by 1 base. Germline values: CDR1 SNHLY, CDR2 FYNNEI. The chain's CDR3 is CASSEGQGLNYGYTF. As DNA, the CDR3 is TGTGCCAGCAGTGAGGGACAGGGGCTTAACTATGGCTACACCTTC. Combining the CDR3 with reference TRBV2 and TRBJ1-2 gives the whole variable domain EPEVTQTPSHQVTQMGQEVILRCVPISNHLYFYWYRQILGQKVEFLVSFYNNEISEKSEIFDDQFSVERPDGSNFTLKIRSTKLEDSAMYFCASSEGQGLNYGYTFGSGTRLTVV.

The V call is TRBV18, the J call TRBJ1-1; D unclear. V was clipped by 3 bases and J by 1 base, with 6 bases between them. The CDR3 contains 13 residues. Germline CDR1 and CDR2: KGHSH and LQKENI. The CDR3 DNA reads as TGTGCCAGCTCACCTAACAGGAACACTGAAGCTTTCTTT. This translates into CASSPNRNTEAFF.

This chain links TRBV9 with TRBJ2-2; 7 bases line up with TRBD1. Looked up from germline, CDR1 is SGDLS and CDR2 is YYNGEE. The CDR3 loop spans 13 amino acids. After removal of 4 bases from V and 6 bases from J, the junction contained 3 bases not matched to a gene. CDR3 DNA: TGTGCCAGCAGCATCGACAGGGCCGGGGAGCTGTTTTTT. This sequence encodes CASSIDRAGELFF.

This clone occurred a few times. The CDR3 DNA follows: TGTGCCAGTAGTATAGGGGACAGACGAGGGACCTATGGCTACACCTTC. It translates to CASSIGDRRGTYGYTF. J is TRBJ1-2 and V is TRBV19, with TRBD1 identical over 7 bases. Germline assignment: CDR1 LNHDA and CDR2 SQIVND (reference sequence). The V gene end was trimmed by 1 base and the J gene end by 4 bases; junction bases not matched to a gene: 9. The CDR3 is 16 residues long.

The rearrangement joins TRBV6-5 to TRBJ2-5; D unresolved. V dropped 2 bases and J dropped 3 bases, with 10 bases sitting between them. CDR1 and CDR2 from the germline V gene are MNHEY and SVGAGI. This CDR3 is 14 amino acids long. In nucleotides, the CDR3 is TGTGCCAGCAGTTACGGCGCAGGAAAAGAGACCCAGTACTTC. This sequence encodes CASSYGAGKETQYF.

In its sample, this clone ranks as medium-sized. This chain joins TRBV2 and TRBJ1-6, with no clear D. This CDR3 is 14 amino acids long. V dropped 6 bases and J dropped 7 bases, with 13 bases sitting between them. Germline CDR1 is SNHLY and CDR2 is FYNNEI. The CDR3, as DNA: TGTGCCAGCAGCCCCGGACTGAAGAATTCACCCCTCCACTTT. Translated: CASSPGLKNSPLHF.

In DNA, the CDR3 is TGTGCCAGCAGTGAGGGGCGGGGGGTCACAGATACGCAGTATTTT. Amino acid sequence: CASSEGRGVTDTQYF. The chain is built from TRBV2 and TRBJ2-3; 8 bases align to TRBD2. The length of the CDR3 is 15 residues. J lost 2 bases, V lost 3 bases, and 4 bases had no gene match. Germline lookup yields CDR1 SNHLY and CDR2 FYNNEI.

The chain couples TRBV14 to TRBJ1-2; no clear D gene. The V gene's germline CDR1 is SGHDN and CDR2 FVKESK. The CDR3 consists of 15 residues. With 0 bases removed from V and 4 bases from J, the gap between germline ends came to 12 bases. The CDR3 protein is CASSQDLQSFYGYTF. The CDR3 nucleotides are TGTGCCAGCAGCCAAGATTTACAATCGTTCTATGGCTACACCTTC.

This chain links TRBV27 with TRBJ2-1, with 7 nucleotides matching TRBD1. J lost 7 bases, V lost 2 bases, and 8 bases had no gene match. The V gene's germline CDR1 is MNHEY and CDR2 SMNVEV (reference sequence). The CDR3 runs 15 residues. Here the CDR3 DNA reads TGTGCCAGCAGTTTAAGGGGGCCACTTTCAAATGAGCAGTTCTTC. Its translation: CASSLRGPLSNEQFF.

J is TRBJ1-4 and V is TRBV2, with no clear D. CDR1 is SNHLY and CDR2 is FYNNEI in the germline V gene. The CDR3 contains 12 residues. Trimming left V 5 bases short and J 6 bases short, with 7 bases between. As DNA, the CDR3 is TGTGCCAGCAGTCCTCAGGATGAAAAACTGTTTTTT. Its protein product is CASSPQDEKLFF.

The rearrangement joins TRBV11-1 to TRBJ2-7; tentatively, D is TRBD1 (6 bases). Germline CDR1 SGHAT, CDR2 FQDESV (reference sequence). This CDR3 contains 14 residues. V was pared by 5 bases and J by 2 bases, with 13 bases between. The CDR3 here is CASSINRVTYEQYF. The CDR3 nucleotides read TGTGCCAGCAGCATCAACAGGGTTACCTACGAGCAGTACTTC.

V is TRBV20-1 and J is TRBJ2-7, with 7 bases aligning to TRBD1. Germline assignment: CDR1 DFQATT and CDR2 SNEGSKA (reference sequence). The CDR3 covers 11 residues. The V and J ends lost 5 bases and 5 bases, in that order; junction bases with no gene match: 3. In nucleotides, the CDR3 is TGCAGTGCTCGACAGGGAGACGAGCAGTACGTC. Translation: CSARQGDEQYV.

The V gene is TRBV5-6, the J gene TRBJ1-4, with a possible D match to TRBD1 (6 bases). CDR1 is SGHDT, CDR2 YYEEEE, per germline. Trimming stripped 4 bases from V and 8 bases from J, with 15 bases between. The CDR3 runs 14 residues. This chain's CDR3 is CASSARYQGEKLFF. DNA of the CDR3: TGTGCCAGCAGCGCCCGTTACCAGGGGGAAAAACTGTTTTTT.

The rearrangement joins TRBV7-9 to TRBJ2-2; TRBD2 matches at 7 bases. Germline V lookup: CDR1 SEHNR, CDR2 FQNEAQ (reference sequence). Trimming removed 2 bases from V and 7 bases from J; junction bases left unmatched: 7. The CDR3 length is 15 residues. CDR3 region: CASSLPGLPGGELFF. The CDR3 DNA sequence: TGTGCCAGCAGCTTACCGGGACTACCGGGCGGGGAGCTGTTTTTT.